This T cell receptor (beta chain) was recovered during a study of cytomegalovirus exposure and HLA in healthy donors. Study-wide results and limits: Solely CMV serostatus was available to characterize immune exposure. The study found most TCR sequences rare, yet found some public TCRs in many donors. Later analysis found that TCR beta chains associated with HLA were more clonally expanded than other, equally common chains. A later analysis found common viral pathogens apparently linked to several of the most significant clusters.

This clone was seen a few times. Its antigen remains unidentified. PCR was performed using 60 Vbeta and 13 Jbeta primers. Some clones are missing from TCRdb's copy, which holds only in-frame ones; the method was immunoSEQ multiplex PCR. The repertoire includes 100,000 or so clones, 70% to 85% of them detected once, and about 3.4% sits in the top ten. The source material was PBMCs. This receptor was obtained from a woman between 35 and 50 years old in good health and CMV-seronegative.

This chain's CDR3 is CAWDRTYEQYF. The CDR3 DNA sequence: TGTGCCTGGGACAGAACCTACGAGCAGTACTTC. This sequence joins TRBV30 and TRBJ2-7; perhaps TRBD1 as D (5 bases). Trimming cost V 5 bases and J 2 bases, with 7 bases left between them. Germline loops: CDR1 GTSNPN, CDR2 SVGIG (reference sequence). This CDR3 comprises 11 residues.